This is a list of T cell receptor beta chains from one sample in a study of PD-L1 blockade in urothelial cancer. Sequenced by immunoSEQ multiplex PCR; TCRdb stores in-frame clones only, minus some. There are 70,000 to 85,000 clones in the sample; 75% to 90% occur only once, and 4.5% to 5% lies in the top ten. The specimen comprised PBMCs, sampled around atezolizumab (anti-PD-L1) treatment. Receptors were obtained from an older man with urothelial cancer. The CDR3 runs from the conserved cysteine through the conserved F or W. The D gene is left open where the match is weak. Only part of the rows carry a size: once, few, many, or a class if the clone is expanded.

j_call clone_size v_call d_call cdr3_nt cdr3_aa
TRBJ2-3 . TRBV28 . TGTGCCAGCATCCCACCCCCAGGTCGGGGATTCACAGATACGCAGTATTTT CASIPPPGRGFTDTQYF
TRBJ2-6 . TRBV6-1 . TGTGCCAGCAGTGAGATAACAGGCTCTGGGGCCAACGTCCTGACTTTC CASSEITGSGANVLTF
TRBJ2-7 . TRBV6-5 TRBD1 TGTGCCAGCAGTCGATGGACAGGCAGCTACGAGCAGTACTTC CASSRWTGSYEQYF
TRBJ2-5 . TRBV19 . TGTGCCAGTAGTATGGCGGGGCCCCAAGAGACCCAGTACTTC CASSMAGPQETQYF
TRBJ2-5 . TRBV11-2 TRBD1 TGTGCCAGCAGCTCACCTGGACAGGGCCAAGAGACCCAGTACTTC CASSSPGQGQETQYF
TRBJ2-7 . TRBV11-2 TRBD1 TGTGCCAGCAGCCCAACCACAGGGGGCGACGAGCAGTACTTC CASSPTTGGDEQYF
TRBJ2-2 . TRBV19 TRBD2 TGTGCCAGTAGTATAGTGGGGGGGACTGGGGAGCTGTTTTTT CASSIVGGTGELFF
TRBJ2-5 . TRBV4-1 TRBD2 TGCGCCAGCAGCCAAGTACTAGCGGGAGGGGAGACCCAGTACTTC CASSQVLAGGETQYF
TRBJ2-1 once TRBV7-3 TRBD2 TGTGCCAGCAGCTTAATGCTAGCGGGAGGGGGTGAGCAGTTCTTC CASSLMLAGGGEQFF
TRBJ2-1 . TRBV5-1 . TGCGCCAGCAGCTTGAGGGGCAGCTACAATGAGCAGTTCTTC CASSLRGSYNEQFF